The sequence of this TCR beta chain was determined in a study of T-cell reconstitution after alpha-beta-depleted transplantation in children. Per the germline V gene, CDR1 is DFQATT and CDR2 is SNEGSKA (reference sequence). This CDR3 is 16 amino acids long. Unmatched junction bases numbered 11, after V lost 0 bases and J lost 7 bases. Library preparation (for TCRbeta) was performed with unique molecular identifiers. TCRdb reprocessed the PCR reads with MiXCR, giving one entry per CDR3 protein. This table has about 610,000 distinct CDR3 sequences, about 10% appearing once. This clonotype was detected only a few times.

V usage is TRBV20-1 and J usage is TRBJ2-1; 8 nucleotides match TRBD2. The TCR sequence derives from a human donor who donated a stem cell graft to a child with acute myeloid leukemia. The sequencing used PBMCs from the stem cell graft donor, collected from the stem cell graft. The CDR3 DNA reads TGCAGTGCTAGAGATCTGGGACTAGGCGGTAAGAATGAGCAGTTCTTC. Translation: CSARDLGLGGKNEQFF.